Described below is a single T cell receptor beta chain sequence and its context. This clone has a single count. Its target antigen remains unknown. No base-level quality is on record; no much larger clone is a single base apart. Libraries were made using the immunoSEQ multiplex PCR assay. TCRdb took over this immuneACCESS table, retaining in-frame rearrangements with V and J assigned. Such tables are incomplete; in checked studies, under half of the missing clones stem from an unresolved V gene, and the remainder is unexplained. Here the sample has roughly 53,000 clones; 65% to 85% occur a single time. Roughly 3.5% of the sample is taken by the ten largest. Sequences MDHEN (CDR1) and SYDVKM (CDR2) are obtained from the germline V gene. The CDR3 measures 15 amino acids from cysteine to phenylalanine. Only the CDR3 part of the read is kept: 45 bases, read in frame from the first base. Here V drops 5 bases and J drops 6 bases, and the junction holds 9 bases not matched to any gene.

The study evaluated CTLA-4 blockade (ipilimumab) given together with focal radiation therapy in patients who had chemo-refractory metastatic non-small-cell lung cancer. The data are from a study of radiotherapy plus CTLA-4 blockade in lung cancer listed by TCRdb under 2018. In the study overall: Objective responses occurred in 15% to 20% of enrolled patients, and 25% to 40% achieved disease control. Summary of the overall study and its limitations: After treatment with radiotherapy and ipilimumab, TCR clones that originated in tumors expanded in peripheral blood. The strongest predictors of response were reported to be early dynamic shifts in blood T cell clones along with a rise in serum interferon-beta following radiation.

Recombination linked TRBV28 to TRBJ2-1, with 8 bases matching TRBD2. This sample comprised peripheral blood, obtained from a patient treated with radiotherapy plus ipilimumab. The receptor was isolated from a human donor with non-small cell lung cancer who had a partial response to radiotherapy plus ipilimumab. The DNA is TGTGCCAGCAGTCCAAGCGGGGGTTTTTTCAATGAGCAGTTCTTC. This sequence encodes CASSPSGGFFNEQFF. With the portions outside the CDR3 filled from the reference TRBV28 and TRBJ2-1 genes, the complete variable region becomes DVKVTQSSRYLVKRTGEKVFLECVQDMDHENMFWYRQDPGLGLRLIYFSYDVKMKEKGDIPEGYSVSREKKERFSLILESASTNQTSMYLCASSPSGGFFNEQFFGPGTRLTVL.